This record looks at one TCR beta chain sequence and its context. The assay was immunoSEQ multiplex PCR, and TCRdb's table has in-frame clones only and misses some. The data contain approximately 460,000 clones, nearly 90% of them singletons. The source of the sample is a study of Ad26.COV2.S vaccination and SARS-CoV-2 variants. Germline CDR1 SGHVS, CDR2 FNYEAQ. V trimming: 5 bases; J trimming: 12 bases; junction bases outside the gene matches: 5. The CDR3 loop spans 12 amino acids. Specified treatment: some 20 received Ad26.COV2.S at low or high dose, single or two shots; 5 received placebo; per-sample allocation not given. The investigators took samples on day 63 after the first vaccine or placebo injection. SARS-CoV-2 spike from the Wuhan strain was encoded by the vaccine, an Ad26 vector.

The input for sequencing was peripheral blood, taken in a trial of Ad26.COV2.S vaccine versus placebo. The TCR originated in a person between 18 and 65 years old who received the Ad26.COV2.S COVID-19 vaccine or a placebo. The V call is TRBV7-6, the J call TRBJ1-4, with 8 positions matching TRBD1. The DNA for the CDR3 is TGTGCCAGCAGCCGTGGACAGGGCGAACTGTTTTTT. This gives the protein CASSRGQGELFF.